This TCR beta chain was identified in a study of blood T cell repertoires in COVID-19. Study-level information: Italy, Spain and the United States were the sources of the convalescent and acute COVID-19 samples. T cells, B-cell-depleted T cells, or PBMCs supplied cDNA or gDNA.

Some clones are missing from TCRdb's copy, which holds only in-frame ones; the method was immunoSEQ multiplex PCR. The sample contains over 20,000 clones, around nine tenths of which appear only once. Per the germline V gene, CDR1 is LNHDA and CDR2 is SQIVND (reference sequence). Trimming took 9 bases from V and 2 from J; bases not matched to a gene: 5. This CDR3 contains 14 residues. This chain links TRBV19 with TRBJ1-4, with 8 positions matching TRBD1. Input material: peripheral blood. The TCR comes from a man in his 70s with active COVID-19. CDR3 region: CASCWDRTNEKLFF. As DNA, the CDR3 is TGTGCCAGCTGTTGGGACAGGACTAATGAAAAACTGTTTTTT.